This is a list of T cell receptor beta chains from one sample in a study of vaccination effects on CD4 cells after COVID-19. No antigens are known for them. The table came from immunoSEQ multiplex PCR; TCRdb's copy has only in-frame clones and leaves some out. There are around 50,000 clones in the sample; 65% to 80% occur only once, and about 5.4% lies in the top ten. The material was CD4+ T cells from PBMCs cultured without peptide, obtained after COVID-19 vaccination. Source of these receptors: a human donor who had a prior SARS-CoV-2 infection. Both conserved end residues are part of each CDR3. The D gene is left open where the match is weak. The listing skips clone size in some rows; elsewhere it reads once, few, many or a size class.

J: TRBJ2-7; size: medium-sized; V: TRBV7-9; D: TRBD2; DNA: TGTGCCAGCAGCGCACTTCTAGCGGGAGGTTCCTACGAGCAGTACTTC; CDR3: CASSALLAGGSYEQYF
J: TRBJ2-1; size: NA; V: TRBV11-2; D: NA; DNA: TGTGCCAGCAGCTTACACGTGGCTAGTCAAACCTACAATGAGCAGTTCTTC; CDR3: CASSLHVASQTYNEQFF
J: TRBJ2-5; size: NA; V: TRBV5-1; D: TRBD2; DNA: TGCGCCAGCAGCTTGGTTCTAGCGGGGGGGCCGGATTCCCAGTACTTC; CDR3: CASSLVLAGGPDSQYF
J: TRBJ2-1; size: few; V: TRBV11-3; D: TRBD2; DNA: TGTGCCAGCAGCTTAGGGGGGACTAGCGGGAGTGTGTACAATGAGCAGTTCTTC; CDR3: CASSLGGTSGSVYNEQFF
J: TRBJ1-1; size: NA; V: TRBV5-1; D: TRBD1; DNA: TGCGCCAGCAGCCGGGACGGGGGTTCAGGGGGGACTGAAGCTTTCTTT; CDR3: CASSRDGGSGGTEAFF
J: TRBJ2-5; size: NA; V: TRBV19; D: NA; DNA: TGTGCCAGTAGTTCGAGCTTAGGAGAGACCCAGTACTTC; CDR3: CASSSSLGETQYF
J: TRBJ1-1; size: NA; V: TRBV7-8; D: NA; DNA: TGTGCCAGCAGACCCCGGGAGAGGGGGAACACTGAAGCTTTCTTT; CDR3: CASRPRERGNTEAFF
J: TRBJ2-3; size: NA; V: TRBV6-2/TRBV6-3; D: TRBD2; DNA: TGTGCCAGCAGTCGCGGGACTAGCGGAAGAACAGATACGCAGTATTTT; CDR3: CASSRGTSGRTDTQYF
J: TRBJ1-4; size: NA; V: TRBV6-5; D: TRBD1; DNA: TGTGCCAGCAGTTACGGAACCGGGACAGGGGGTGAAAAACTGTTTTTT; CDR3: CASSYGTGTGGEKLFF
J: TRBJ1-2; size: NA; V: TRBV6-5; D: NA; DNA: TGTGCCAGCAAGACAGTGGGGCTTGATGGCTACACCTTC; CDR3: CASKTVGLDGYTF
J: TRBJ1-4; size: few; V: TRBV28; D: NA; DNA: TGTGCCAGCGGAGCCTTGGACGGGTATGAAAAACTGTTTTTT; CDR3: CASGALDGYEKLFF
J: TRBJ2-7; size: few; V: TRBV7-6; D: TRBD2; DNA: TGTGCCAGCAGCACCCGGACCGGGACTAGTTCAAGGGCCTACGAGCAGTACTTC; CDR3: CASSTRTGTSSRAYEQYF
J: TRBJ1-2; size: NA; V: TRBV9; D: TRBD1; DNA: TGTGCCAGCAGCGTAGCACAGGGGAGCGCCTATGGCTACACCTTC; CDR3: CASSVAQGSAYGYTF
J: TRBJ2-6; size: few; V: TRBV7-3; D: TRBD2; DNA: TGTGCCAGCAGCTTAAGGGGTATAGCGGGGTCACGGAGCTCTGGGGCCAACGTCCTGACTTTC; CDR3: CASSLRGIAGSRSSGANVLTF
J: TRBJ2-2; size: NA; V: TRBV10-3; D: NA; DNA: TGTGCCATCAGTGGCCCTTCGGTCGGGTGGACCGGGGAGCTGTTTTTT; CDR3: CAISGPSVGWTGELFF
J: TRBJ2-2; size: NA; V: TRBV5-1; D: NA; DNA: TGCGCCAGCAGCTTTTATCAAAACACCGGGGAGCTGTTTTTT; CDR3: CASSFYQNTGELFF
J: TRBJ2-7; size: NA; V: TRBV5-4; D: TRBD2; DNA: TGTGCCAGCAGCTCCGGGACTAGCGGTTTCTACGAGCAGTACTTC; CDR3: CASSSGTSGFYEQYF
J: TRBJ2-3; size: few; V: TRBV4-3; D: TRBD2; DNA: TGCGCCAGCAGCCTAGCGGGATACTACACAGATACGCAGTATTTT; CDR3: CASSLAGYYTDTQYF
J: TRBJ2-3; size: once; V: TRBV5-6; D: TRBD1; DNA: TGTGCCAGCAGCGTGACAGGGAGCACAGATACGCAGTATTTT; CDR3: CASSVTGSTDTQYF
J: TRBJ2-7; size: NA; V: TRBV5-1; D: TRBD1; DNA: TGCGCCAGCAGCTTGGCATGGGGACAGGTGGTGAGGGAGCAGTACTTC; CDR3: CASSLAWGQVVREQYF
J: TRBJ1-1; size: few; V: TRBV29-1; D: NA; DNA: TGCAGCGGACAGAACACTGAAGCTTTCTTT; CDR3: CSGQNTEAFF
J: TRBJ2-5; size: NA; V: TRBV7-2; D: TRBD1; DNA: TGTGCCAGCAGCATAGACAGGGGGCCCGAGACCCAGTACTTC; CDR3: CASSIDRGPETQYF
J: TRBJ1-2; size: NA; V: TRBV7-2; D: TRBD1; DNA: TGTGCCAGCAGCTTCGAAGGACAGGGCAGCAATGGCTACACCTTC; CDR3: CASSFEGQGSNGYTF
J: TRBJ2-1; size: NA; V: TRBV6-1; D: NA; DNA: TGTGCCAGCAGTGAGGTGAGCGGAGACTACAATGAGCAGTTCTTC; CDR3: CASSEVSGDYNEQFF
J: TRBJ1-6; size: NA; V: TRBV12-3/TRBV12-4; D: NA; DNA: TGTGCCAGCATCAGCGGACGGGGGGGGCCCCTCCACTTT; CDR3: CASISGRGGPLHF
J: TRBJ1-5; size: NA; V: TRBV27; D: NA; DNA: TGTGCCAGCAGACACACAGAAGATGATCAGCCCCAGCATTTT; CDR3: CASRHTEDDQPQHF
J: TRBJ2-5; size: few; V: TRBV30; D: NA; DNA: TGTGCCTGGAGTACCAAACGGCCGGAGACCCAGTACTTC; CDR3: CAWSTKRPETQYF
J: TRBJ1-6; size: NA; V: TRBV6-1; D: TRBD1; DNA: TGTGCCAGCAGTGAAAGGGTCATGGGACAGGCCAATTCACCCCTCCACTTT; CDR3: CASSERVMGQANSPLHF
J: TRBJ1-1; size: NA; V: TRBV7-9; D: NA; DNA: TGTGCCAGCAGCTTAAACAGATTAGACACTGAAGCTTTCTTT; CDR3: CASSLNRLDTEAFF
J: TRBJ1-4; size: NA; V: TRBV19; D: TRBD1; DNA: TGTGCCAGTAGAAGGACAGGTGGGAATGAAAAACTGTTTTTT; CDR3: CASRRTGGNEKLFF
J: TRBJ1-5; size: NA; V: TRBV2; D: TRBD1; DNA: TGTGCCAGCAGTGAAGGACAGGGCGGGGGGGGGCCCCAGCATTTT; CDR3: CASSEGQGGGGPQHF
J: TRBJ2-3; size: NA; V: TRBV7-2; D: NA; DNA: TGTGCCAGCAGCTCGGGGGGCAGCACAGATACGCAGTATTTT; CDR3: CASSSGGSTDTQYF
J: TRBJ2-2; size: NA; V: TRBV3-1/TRBV3-2; D: TRBD2; DNA: TGTGCCAGCAGCCAAGATCTGACTAGCGGAGACACCGGGGAGCTGTTTTTT; CDR3: CASSQDLTSGDTGELFF
J: TRBJ2-3; size: NA; V: TRBV12-3/TRBV12-4; D: NA; DNA: TGTGCCAGCAGTACCCGTGGACCAGATACGCAGTATTTT; CDR3: CASSTRGPDTQYF
J: TRBJ2-7; size: once; V: TRBV4-2; D: NA; DNA: TGTGCCAGCAGCCAAGATTACGGCCAAGCCCGCCACGAGCAGTACTTC; CDR3: CASSQDYGQARHEQYF
J: TRBJ1-4; size: NA; V: TRBV4-2; D: TRBD1; DNA: TGTGCCAGCAGCCAAACGCAGGGGGTTGCAACTAATGAAAAACTGTTTTTT; CDR3: CASSQTQGVATNEKLFF
J: TRBJ1-1; size: once; V: TRBV5-1; D: TRBD1; DNA: TGCGCCAGCAGCTTAAGTACAGGGGGCATGGGCACTGAAGCTTTCTTT; CDR3: CASSLSTGGMGTEAFF
J: TRBJ2-7; size: NA; V: TRBV11-2; D: NA; DNA: TGTGCCAGCAGCCCCAGGGGCCGCTACGAGCAGTACTTC; CDR3: CASSPRGRYEQYF
J: TRBJ1-4; size: NA; V: TRBV28; D: NA; DNA: TGTGCCAGCAGCGAGATGGGAGCTGGAAAACTGTTTTTT; CDR3: CASSEMGAGKLFF
J: TRBJ2-3; size: once; V: TRBV6-5; D: NA; DNA: TGTGCCAGCAGTTATTCCTTAGGAACAGATACGCAGTATTTT; CDR3: CASSYSLGTDTQYF
J: TRBJ1-5; size: NA; V: TRBV2; D: NA; DNA: TGTGCCAGCAGTGGAGGACTGGGCAATCAGCCCCAGCATTTT; CDR3: CASSGGLGNQPQHF
J: TRBJ2-2; size: NA; V: TRBV7-2; D: TRBD1; DNA: TGTGCCAGCAGCAAAACAGGGGAAGAGGAGCTGTTTTTT; CDR3: CASSKTGEEELFF
J: TRBJ2-3; size: few; V: TRBV5-8; D: NA; DNA: TGTGCCAGCAGCTCCCTCCGGGCCAGCCGGACAGATACGCAGTATTTT; CDR3: CASSSLRASRTDTQYF